One TCR beta chain is described in this entry. This clone was observed a single time. What antigen it recognizes has not been identified. No base qualities exist here, and no much larger clone lies one base off it. The source of the sample is a study of blood T cell repertoires in COVID-19 (dated by TCRdb to the early 2020s). About the study as a whole: Samples covering the acute and convalescent phases of COVID-19 were provided by collaborators in the United States, Italy and Spain. The sample metadata nearly always contained a de-identified subject ID, COVID-19 status, age in years and sex. Samples were obtained from the ongoing ImmuneRACE study (first 160 participants) and from approximately 1,200 subjects provided by 6 global collaborators. HLA class I and class II types, where available, came from metadata supplied by the sample provider rather than from assay-based typing. The prospective study material was composed of cDNA or gDNA derived from T cells, B-cell-depleted T cells, or PBMCs. The repertoires were released in a freely available public database intended as a resource for research on the immune response to SARS-CoV-2. The dataset comprised deeply sampled blood TCRbeta repertoires from subjects exposed to, actively infected with, or recovered from COVID-19. Here is what the overall study found, with its caveats: Clinical and demographic metadata were provided uncurated, with the amount varying by source and participant.

Participants in the prospective study were enrolled through a virtual design, were aged roughly 18 to 90 years, and lived in some 24 United States geographic areas. Cohort assignment in the prospective study relied on participant-reported clinical history from a screening survey and a study questionnaire. In the prospective study, whole blood, serum and a nasopharyngeal or oropharyngeal swab were collected from each participant by mobile phlebotomists. Over a roughly two-month period, participants in the prospective study had the option of providing additional blood draws and questionnaires. Before DNA extraction, prospective study blood samples were shipped either frozen or at room temperature. CDR1 MNHEY and CDR2 SMNVEV are derived from the germline V gene (reference sequence). Relative to germline, V is 3 bases shorter and J is 7 bases shorter, with 18 bases between their ends. Including cysteine and phenylalanine, the CDR3 has 15 amino acids. The kept DNA is CDR3 alone, 45 bases in frame from the first base.

The immunoSEQ Assay, a bias-controlled multiplex PCR, was used to amplify TCRbeta CDR3 regions from genomic DNA. Turning to the authors' computational methods: The number of nucleated cells in each sample was estimated by amplification of reference gene primers within the assay. To quantify the absolute abundance of each unique TCRbeta CDR3 rearrangement, sequence reads were collapsed and filtered. For each sample, productive Simpson clonality was calculated by taking the square root of Simpson's diversity index across productive rearrangements. TCRdb retrieved this table from immuneACCESS and kept in-frame rearrangements only. Not all clones are present; in checked studies, unresolved V genes account for under half, and no reason is known for the remainder. V and J calls and clone size are given by that table; D and trimming were obtained from the DNA. The table for this sample lists 300,000 to 400,000 clones; 70% to 90% of them were counted only once. The top ten clonotypes cover around 0.95% of the sample.

The sequence joins TRBV27 to TRBJ2-5; tentative D gene TRBD2, with 6 bases matching. The origin of this receptor is a woman in her 30s with acute COVID-19. Sequences were obtained from PBMCs or T cells enriched from blood (not recorded which). At the DNA level, the sequence is TGTGCCAGCAGTTTCCGATATAGCGGCCCGGGGACCCAGTACTTC. It translates to CASSFRYSGPGTQYF.